The clone carrying this TCR beta chain was seen once. The antigen is undetermined. Repertoires were generated with immunoSEQ multiplex PCR, while TCRdb's copy carries only in-frame clones and drops some. This repertoire shows about 37,000 clones, 85% found once; its top ten account for approximately 35%. This sample is part of a study of OX40 agonist ivuxolimab in advanced cancers. Study-wide findings and caveats: On average, CD8+ T cells showed a greater number of expanded clones than CD4+.

V was clipped by 6 bases and J by 1 base, with 19 bases between them. This CDR3 is 17 amino acids long. In germline, CDR1 is ENHRY, CDR2 SYGVKD. The V gene is TRBV10-3, the J gene TRBJ1-3, with no clear D. The material sequenced was CD4+ or CD8+ T cells sorted from blood, taken in a trial of the OX40 agonist ivuxolimab. This TCR was sampled from an adult with an advanced solid tumor such as melanoma, head and neck, liver or kidney cancer. The CDR3 coding sequence is TGTGCCATCAGGGGGTTATCCGCCGGGAGGTCTGGAAACACCATATATTTT. This codes for CAIRGLSAGRSGNTIYF.